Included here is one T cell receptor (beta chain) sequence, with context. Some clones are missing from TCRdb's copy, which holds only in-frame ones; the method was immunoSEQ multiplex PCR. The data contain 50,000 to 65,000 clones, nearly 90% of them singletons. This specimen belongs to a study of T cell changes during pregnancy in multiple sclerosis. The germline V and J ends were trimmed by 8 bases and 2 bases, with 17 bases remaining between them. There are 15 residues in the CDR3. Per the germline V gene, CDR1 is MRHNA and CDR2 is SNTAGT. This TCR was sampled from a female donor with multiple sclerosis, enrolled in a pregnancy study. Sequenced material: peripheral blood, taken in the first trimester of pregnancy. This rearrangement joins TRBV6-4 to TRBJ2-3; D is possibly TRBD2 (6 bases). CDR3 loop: CASAPTGEPTDTQYF. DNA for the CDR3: TGTGCCAGCGCTCCGACGGGAGAACCCACAGATACGCAGTATTTT.